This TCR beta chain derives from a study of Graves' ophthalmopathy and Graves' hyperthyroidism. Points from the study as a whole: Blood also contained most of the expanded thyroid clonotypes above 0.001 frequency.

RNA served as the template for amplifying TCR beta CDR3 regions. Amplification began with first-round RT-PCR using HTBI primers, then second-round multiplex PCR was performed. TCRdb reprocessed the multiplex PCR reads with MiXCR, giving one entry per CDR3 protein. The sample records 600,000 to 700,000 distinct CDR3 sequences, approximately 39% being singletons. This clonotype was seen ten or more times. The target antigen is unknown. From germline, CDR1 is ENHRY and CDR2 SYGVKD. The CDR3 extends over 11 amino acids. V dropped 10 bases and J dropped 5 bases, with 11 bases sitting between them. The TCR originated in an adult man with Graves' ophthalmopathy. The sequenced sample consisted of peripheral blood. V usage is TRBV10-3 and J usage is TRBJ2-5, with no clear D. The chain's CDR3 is CASRFRETQYF. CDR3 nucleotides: TGTGCCAGCAGATTTAGGGAGACCCAGTACTTC.